These 12 T cell receptor beta chains were all obtained from the same sample, sequenced in a study of blood T cell repertoires in COVID-19. TCRdb's table, derived via immunoSEQ multiplex PCR, lists solely in-frame clones and lacks some. The repertoire has around 200,000 clones, approximately 80% of them found once; the top ten carry under 8.5%. What was sequenced was peripheral blood. Every receptor here comes from a human donor in a cohort sampled during active COVID-19.

V is TRBV5-8 and J is TRBJ1-2; 7 positions agree with TRBD1. V gave up 5 bases and J gave up 6 bases; unmatched junction bases: 7. Germline V gene sequence: CDR1 SGHTS, CDR2 YDEGEE. CDR3 size: 13 residues. This chain's CDR3 is CASRLQGFDGYTF. The CDR3 DNA is TGTGCCAGCAGGTTACAGGGGTTCGATGGCTACACCTTC.

V gene TRBV10-3 combines with J gene TRBJ2-7; 8 nucleotides agree with TRBD1. V was pared by 7 bases and J by 6 bases, with 8 bases of the junction left unmatched. Germline CDR1 is ENHRY and CDR2 is SYGVKD. CDR3 size: 13 residues. Here the CDR3 reads CAIKTGGYSEQYF. CDR3 DNA sequence: TGTGCCATCAAAACAGGGGGATATAGCGAGCAGTACTTC.

This chain joins TRBV5-1 and TRBJ2-7; 8 bases match TRBD1. The CDR3 totals 15 residues. V was pared by 4 bases and J by 3 bases, with 9 bases of the junction left unmatched. Germline assignment: CDR1 SGHRS and CDR2 YFSETQ. The CDR3 reads CASSPGQGGYYEQYF. CDR3 coding DNA: TGCGCCAGCAGCCCTGGACAGGGAGGCTACTACGAGCAGTACTTC.

The chain uses TRBV11-2 and TRBJ2-5, with 11 bases lining up with TRBD2. V lost 6 bases, J lost 0 bases, and 6 bases stayed unmatched. The CDR3 totals 16 residues. Germline assignment: CDR1 SGHAT and CDR2 FQNNGV. The DNA of the CDR3 is TGTGCCAGCAGTCGACTAGCGGGGTCGTACCAAGAGACCCAGTACTTC. Protein product: CASSRLAGSYQETQYF.

The rearrangement uses TRBV5-1 and TRBJ1-4, with 9 positions matching TRBD1. V shed 4 bases, J shed 4 bases, and the junction held 2 bases outside the gene matches. The CDR3 runs 14 residues. The germline gives CDR1 SGHRS, CDR2 YFSETQ. The CDR3 loop is CASSQGQGNEKLFF. The CDR3 nucleotides are TGCGCCAGCAGCCAGGGACAGGGTAATGAAAAACTGTTTTTT. Full variable domain (outside the CDR3, taken from reference TRBV5-1 and TRBJ1-4): KAGVTQTPRYLIKTRGQQVTLSCSPISGHRSVSWYQQTPGQGLQFLFEYFSETQRNKGNFPGRFSGRQFSNSRSEMNVSTLELGDSALYLCASSQGQGNEKLFFGSGTQLSVL.

This clone has only one observation. The chain links TRBV9 to TRBJ2-1; 9 bases match TRBD2. The CDR3 length is 14 residues. With V trimmed by 5 bases and J by 4 bases, 4 bases remained unmatched. Germline loops: CDR1 SGDLS, CDR2 YYNGEE. In DNA form, the CDR3 reads TGTGCCAGCAGTTATAGCGGGGGATACAATGAGCAGTTCTTC. The encoded protein is CASSYSGGYNEQFF.

The V gene is TRBV19, the J gene TRBJ2-7, with 10 bases matching TRBD1. V dropped 5 bases and J dropped 2; count of bases not matched to a gene: 3. Germline-derived CDR1 and CDR2 are LNHDA and SQIVND (reference sequence). The CDR3 extends over 14 amino acids. CDR3 in amino acids: CASSPGTGAYEQYF. CDR3 nucleotide sequence: TGTGCCAGTAGTCCCGGGACAGGGGCCTACGAGCAGTACTTC.

The rearrangement links TRBV1 to TRBJ2-7; TRBD1 was called by the table and not checked on the DNA. TRBV1 constitutes a pseudogene. CDR3 length equals 15 residues. The CDR3 here is CTSSQGGRGSDEQYF. The CDR3 DNA reads as TGCACCAGCAGCCAAGGGGGCAGGGGGTCAGACGAGCAGTACTTC.

The chain couples TRBV2 to TRBJ2-1; 12 bases line up with TRBD2. There are 17 residues in the CDR3. V gave up 3 bases and J gave up 0 bases; unmatched junction bases: 3. The germline CDR1 and CDR2 sequences are SNHLY and FYNNEI. CDR3 DNA: TGTGCCAGCAGTGACAAGACTAGCGGGGGCTCCTACAATGAGCAGTTCTTC. Translating it yields CASSDKTSGGSYNEQFF.

This chain uses TRBV30 with TRBJ1-2, with 8 bases aligning to TRBD1. The length of the CDR3 is 14 residues. Germline trimming cut 4 bases from V and 5 bases from J; bases unmatched to any gene: 9. CDR1 and CDR2 from the germline V gene are GTSNPN and SVGIG (reference sequence). In DNA, the CDR3 is TGTGCCTGGAATCCGGACAGGGATTTTTATGGCTACACCTTC. Protein sequence: CAWNPDRDFYGYTF.

This clone was picked up one time. The chain carries TRBV4-1 and TRBJ2-7; the match to TRBD1 covers 10 bases. The CDR3 totals 14 residues. In germline, CDR1 is MGHRA, CDR2 YSYEKL. V lost 1 base, J lost 4 bases, and 1 base stayed unmatched. DNA for the CDR3: TGCGCCAGCAGCCAAGGACAGGGGGCATACGAGCAGTACTTC. Protein: CASSQGQGAYEQYF.

V gene TRBV2 combines with J gene TRBJ1-5; D is unresolved. Trimming took off 6 bases at V and 2 bases at J, with 14 bases between the two ends. Germline-derived CDR1 and CDR2 are SNHLY and FYNNEI. This CDR3 spans 15 amino acids. The CDR3 DNA reads as TGTGCCAGCAGCCCAACTAGGGTCGGCAATCAGCCCCAGCATTTT. It yields the protein CASSPTRVGNQPQHF.